Below, 7 T cell receptor beta chains from the same sample are listed, as sequenced in a study of early T cells in non-severe SARS-CoV-2 infection. TCRdb processed the 5' RACE reads anew with MiXCR; each CDR3 protein has one entry. The table includes some 66,000 distinct CDR3 sequences, roughly 13% detected once. The sequenced material came from whole blood. The source of these receptors is an adult who was a healthcare worker with PCR-confirmed SARS-CoV-2 infection or an uninfected control (not recorded which).

This clonotype was recorded at least ten times. V is TRBV12-3 or TRBV12-4 and J is TRBJ1-6; D possibly corresponds to TRBD1 (5 bases). The CDR3 runs 15 residues. V was shortened by 2 bases and J by 5 bases, with 10 bases between the two germline ends. CDR3 sequence: CASSLLGEHNSPLHF. For the CDR3, the DNA is TGTGCCAGCAGTTTACTAGGGGAACATAATTCACCCCTCCACTTT.

The chain links TRBV7-3 to TRBJ2-3; TRBD2 agrees at 14 bases. V lost 4 bases and J lost 7; bases outside the gene matches: 7. The CDR3 covers 16 residues. Germline lookup yields CDR1 SGHTA and CDR2 FQGTGA. CDR3 in DNA: TGTGCCAGCAGCTCGGGACTAGCGGGAGTCGCTAATACGCAGTATTTT. It translates to CASSSGLAGVANTQYF.

V and J are TRBV29-1 and TRBJ1-2; D might be TRBD1 (6 bases). Trimming took 3 bases from V and 6 from J, leaving 20 bases between them. Germline V gene sequence: CDR1 SQVTM, CDR2 ANQGSEA. The CDR3 loop spans 15 amino acids. The CDR3 DNA is TGCAGCGTTGATAGGTCAGGACAGCGTAATGATGGCTACACCTTC. This encodes CSVDRSGQRNDGYTF. The full variable domain, completed using reference TRBV29-1 and TRBJ1-2, is SAVISQKPSRDICQRGTSLTIQCQVDSQVTMMFWYRQQPGQSLTLIATANQGSEATYESGFVIDKFPISRPNLTFSTLTVSNMSPEDSSIYLCSVDRSGQRNDGYTFGSGTRLTVV.

The CDR3 coding sequence is TGTGCCAGCAGTGCCGGGATTTGGGAGAGCTACACCTTC. Translation gives CASSAGIWESYTF. This chain links TRBV6-6 with TRBJ1-2; D gene uncertain. Germline V gives CDR1 MNHNY, CDR2 SVGAGI (reference sequence). Trimming pared 5 bases from V and 9 bases from J, leaving 16 bases between. This CDR3 has 13 residues.

This clonotype appeared many times. This chain links TRBV12-3 or TRBV12-4 with TRBJ1-2; 7 bases fit TRBD1. With V trimmed by 4 bases and J by 8 bases, 16 bases remained unmatched. The CDR3 loop spans 16 amino acids. The DNA of the CDR3 is TGTGCCAGCAGTTCAGGAGGGGGCAGGGGAGCGAGCGGCTACACCTTC. This codes for CASSSGGGRGASGYTF.

This clonotype was counted between two and nine times. This sequence joins TRBV29-1 and TRBJ1-2; possible D gene TRBD1, 6 bases. Germline V gives CDR1 SQVTM, CDR2 ANQGSEA. Trimming left V 6 bases short and J 7 bases short, with 15 bases between. The CDR3 totals 12 residues. CDR3 in DNA: TGCAGCGTAGATCGAGGGGGTTTTGGCTACACCTTC. This translates into CSVDRGGFGYTF.

V is TRBV12-3 or TRBV12-4 and J is TRBJ1-6; D ambiguous. Trimming removed 5 bases from V and 8 bases from J, with 16 bases in between. CDR3 size: 15 residues. The CDR3 nucleotides are TGTGCCAGCAGTCCAAGGACCGGGAAGGATTCACCCCTCCACTTT. Translating gives CASSPRTGKDSPLHF.